This T cell receptor beta chain was profiled in a study of technical replicates of blood from several donors. Some clones are missing from TCRdb's copy, which holds only in-frame ones; the method was immunoSEQ multiplex PCR. The repertoire holds tens of thousands of clones, with approximately 92% as singletons. Sequencing input: T cells isolated from PBMCs. The source of this sequence is a human donor in good health.

Here the CDR3 reads CASSPQERELDNEQFF. CDR3 nucleotide sequence: TGTGCCAGCAGCCCCCAAGAGCGGGAGTTGGACAATGAGCAGTTCTTC. This sequence joins TRBV9 and TRBJ2-1; 8 bases map to TRBD2. CDR1 SGDLS and CDR2 YYNGEE come from the germline V gene. The CDR3 sequence is 16 residues long. V was pared by 4 bases and J by 5 bases, with 11 bases of the junction left unmatched.